The next 13 T cell receptor beta chains were all read from a single sample in a study of T cells in Graves' hyperthyroidism and ophthalmopathy. The CDR3 regions of TCR beta were amplified from RNA transcripts. Primed by the HTBI set, a first-round RT-PCR was run on the TCR CDR3. TCRdb redid the calling of the multiplex PCR reads with MiXCR, one entry per CDR3 protein. The sample records around 440,000 distinct CDR3 sequences, 15% to 18% being singletons. What was sequenced was blood. The receptors originated from a woman aged 18-29 years with Graves' hyperthyroidism.

This clonotype was picked up many times. This rearrangement joins TRBV3-1 to TRBJ2-2; TRBD2 might be the D (6 bases). The CDR3 is made up of 15 amino acids. The ends were cut back, 1 base at V and 4 bases at J, with 10 bases in the middle. The V gene's germline CDR1 is LGHDT and CDR2 YNNKEL (reference sequence). CDR3 loop: CASSQGERVTGELFF. CDR3 DNA sequence: TGTGCCAGCAGCCAAGGCGAGCGGGTCACCGGGGAGCTGTTTTTT.

This clonotype was found many times. This rearrangement joins TRBV28 to TRBJ1-2; TRBD1 matches 9 bases. V lost 5 bases to trimming and J lost 8 bases; unmatched junction nucleotides: 9. The CDR3 covers 14 residues. Germline CDR1 and CDR2: MDHEN and SYDVKM. The CDR3 region is CASSRGYGTGGYTF. In nucleotides, the CDR3 is TGTGCCAGCAGTCGTGGGTACGGGACAGGGGGCTACACCTTC.

This clonotype was counted at least ten times. The rearrangement joins TRBV7-9 to TRBJ2-5; 8 nucleotides agree with TRBD1. After removal of 4 bases from V and 5 bases from J, the junction contained 9 bases not matched to a gene. Per germline, CDR1 SEHNR and CDR2 FQNEAQ (reference sequence). The CDR3 length is 15 residues. This CDR3 is CASSYLRGREETQYF. The CDR3 region has the DNA TGTGCCAGCAGCTACCTCAGGGGGCGTGAGGAGACCCAGTACTTC.

In this sample, this clonotype turned up a few times. The V call is TRBV5-6, the J call TRBJ2-1; 7 bases map to TRBD1. CDR1 is SGHDT and CDR2 is YYEEEE in the germline V gene. The CDR3 extends over 17 amino acids. V shed 1 base and J 7 bases; nucleotides not matched to a gene: 14. CDR3 region: CASSLYSETGYYNEQFF. The CDR3 DNA follows: TGTGCCAGCAGCTTGTACTCCGAGACAGGGTATTATAATGAGCAGTTCTTC.

Ten or more counts support this clonotype. The rearrangement joins TRBV6-2 or TRBV6-3 to TRBJ2-7; the match to TRBD2 covers 7 bases. This CDR3 is built from 14 residues. Germline V CDR1 and CDR2: MNHEY, SVGEGT. The J segment lost 4 bases and the V segment lost 5 bases, leaving 8 bases of the junction unmatched. The CDR3 DNA follows: TGTGCCAGCAGTCGTAGCGGGCCGAATTACGAGCAGTACTTC. Translation gives CASSRSGPNYEQYF.

This rearrangement joins TRBV6-2 or TRBV6-3 to TRBJ2-1; 9 bases are a match to TRBD2. CDR3 length: 15 residues. Germline CDR1 MNHEY, CDR2 SVGEGT. V lost 2 bases and J lost 1; bases outside the gene matches: 0. The CDR3 is CASSYLAGSYNEQFF. The CDR3 region has the DNA TGTGCCAGCAGTTACCTAGCGGGATCCTACAATGAGCAGTTCTTC.

This clonotype was detected ten times or more. The gene calls are TRBV20-1 and TRBJ1-5; possible D gene TRBD1, 6 bases. Germline CDR1 is DFQATT and CDR2 is SNEGSKA (reference sequence). Trimming took off 3 bases at V and 5 bases at J, with 11 bases between the two ends. The CDR3 covers 13 residues. CDR3 loop: CSASGGLDQPQHF. The CDR3 region has the DNA TGCAGTGCTAGTGGGGGGCTGGATCAGCCCCAGCATTTT.

Of note for this clonotype: The conserved phenylalanine or tryptophan normally closing the CDR3 is absent here, so this likely arose from a read error. This sequence joins TRBV28 and TRBJ1-1; D is undetermined. The germline V gene encodes CDR1 MDHEN and CDR2 SYDVKM. This CDR3 contains 13 residues. The V gene lost 6 bases and the J gene lost 1 base, with 9 bases spanning the gap. CDR3 in DNA: TGTGCCAGCAGCCCTCCAGGGAACACTGAAGCTTTCTCT. This gives the protein CASSPPGNTEAFS.

This clonotype was recorded a few times. The rearrangement uses TRBV12-3 or TRBV12-4 and TRBJ1-3; TRBD1 matches 7 bases. J lost 2 bases, V lost 5 bases, and 6 bases had no gene match. The CDR3 covers 15 residues. CDR3 protein: CASSRTGVAGNTIYF. The CDR3 DNA follows: TGTGCCAGCAGTCGAACAGGGGTGGCTGGAAACACCATATATTTT.

This clonotype has a count of ten or more. The chain employs TRBV5-1 and TRBJ1-1, with TRBD1 as a possible D gene (5 bases). This CDR3 has 16 residues. Germline CDR1 reads SGHRS; CDR2 reads YFSETQ. V lost 0 bases and J lost 3, with 15 bases in between. This chain's CDR3 is CASSLVEWGSDTEAFF. The DNA for the CDR3 is TGCGCCAGCAGCTTGGTCGAGTGGGGCTCTGACACTGAAGCTTTCTTT. The full variable domain, with the rest looked up from reference TRBV5-1 and TRBJ1-1, is KAGVTQTPRYLIKTRGQQVTLSCSPISGHRSVSWYQQTPGQGLQFLFEYFSETQRNKGNFPGRFSGRQFSNSRSEMNVSTLELGDSALYLCASSLVEWGSDTEAFFGQGTRLTVV.

This clonotype has just a few counts. The chain combines TRBV18 with TRBJ1-1; TRBD1 matches 10 bases. Germline V gives CDR1 KGHSH, CDR2 LQKENI. The CDR3 covers 18 residues. V lost 4 bases to trimming and J lost 0 bases; unmatched junction nucleotides: 11. The CDR3 region is CASSLRQGASKMNTEAFF. The DNA for the CDR3 is TGTGCCAGCTCACTACGACAGGGGGCTTCTAAAATGAACACTGAAGCTTTCTTT.

This clonotype was picked up a small number of times. The chain is built from TRBV12-3 or TRBV12-4 and TRBJ2-3; the match to TRBD2 covers 13 bases. The CDR3 spans 16 residues. Trimming at V came to 5 bases and at J to 10 bases, leaving 12 bases not matched to a gene. CDR3 region: CASSLWTSGGRVAQYF. In DNA, the CDR3 is TGTGCCAGCAGTCTTTGGACTAGCGGGGGCCGGGTAGCGCAGTATTTT.

The CDR3 bases are TGTGCCAGCAGTTTATCGCAGGACAGTCTGTATTCACCCCTCCACTTT. Its protein is CASSLSQDSLYSPLHF. V usage is TRBV27 and J usage is TRBJ1-6, with D possibly matching TRBD1 (6 bases). V shed 0 bases and J shed 8 bases, with 14 bases lying between them. The V gene's germline CDR1 is MNHEY and CDR2 SMNVEV (reference sequence). The length of the CDR3 is 16 residues.